The 27 T cell receptor beta chains in this list originate from one sample, sequenced in a study of shared clonotypes between healthy human individuals. The protocol was immunoSEQ multiplex PCR, while the TCRdb copy is restricted to in-frame clones and leaves out a portion. The table has about 480,000 clones, almost 80% seen once. The sample consisted of PBMCs. The receptors come from a woman in her thirties or forties in good health. Some clones in this sample may be carry-over from other donors' samples.

The chain recombines TRBV7-2 with TRBJ2-6; maybe TRBD2 (6 bases). Trimming removed 5 bases at V and 4 bases at J, with 21 bases between. The germline V gene encodes CDR1 SGHTA and CDR2 FQGNSA. CDR3 size: 18 residues. CDR3 sequence: CASSTGTHYWGGANVLTF. The CDR3 DNA reads as TGTGCCAGCAGCACGGGGACTCACTACTGGGGAGGGGCCAACGTCCTGACTTTC.

This clone was seen only once. The CDR3 loop reads CAIGIGGGYEQYF. The CDR3 DNA reads as TGTGCCATCGGGATTGGAGGGGGTTACGAGCAGTACTTC. The rearrangement links TRBV10-3 to TRBJ2-7; the D call may be TRBD1 or TRBD2 (6 bases each). Trimming removed 8 bases from V and 4 bases from J, with 15 bases in between. The CDR3 contains 13 residues. CDR1 is ENHRY and CDR2 is SYGVKD in the germline V gene.

CDR3 loop: CASSLDRDSRYNEQFF. The CDR3 nucleotides read TGTGCCAGCAGCTTGGACCGGGACTCAAGATACAATGAGCAGTTCTTC. J is TRBJ2-1 and V is TRBV5-4; the D gene is possibly TRBD2 (6 bases). Germline CDR1 reads SGHNT; CDR2 reads YYREEE (reference sequence). Between the trimmed V and J ends, which lost 0 bases and 4 bases, there was a span of 14 bases. This CDR3 is 16 amino acids long.

The CDR3 DNA follows: TGCGCCAGCAGCCGCGGACAGGGGGACTACGAGCAGTACTTC. Its translation is CASSRGQGDYEQYF. The gene calls are TRBV4-1 and TRBJ2-7; TRBD1 matches 10 bases. This CDR3 is built from 14 residues. Germline-derived CDR1 and CDR2 are MGHRA and YSYEKL. The junction had 3 bases not matched to a gene; V was cut back by 4 bases and J by 3 bases.

The V and J genes are TRBV19 and TRBJ1-5; no reliable D call. This CDR3 is 15 amino acids long. CDR1 and CDR2 from the germline V gene are LNHDA and SQIVND (reference sequence). V was cut by 6 bases and J by 0 bases, with 12 bases left in between. The CDR3 loop is CASSQTIFSNQPQHF. The CDR3 coding sequence is TGTGCCAGTAGCCAGACAATTTTTAGCAATCAGCCCCAGCATTTT.

The chain recombines TRBV19 with TRBJ2-1; 10 bases line up with TRBD2. V shed 8 bases and J 1 base; nucleotides not matched to a gene: 11. The length of the CDR3 is 17 residues. Per the germline V gene, CDR1 is LNHDA and CDR2 is SQIVND (reference sequence). CDR3 sequence (DNA): TGTGCCAGTGCAGGGCTAGCGGGAGACTTTTCCTACAATGAGCAGTTCTTC. Protein sequence: CASAGLAGDFSYNEQFF.

This CDR3 is CASNQQGLAGANVLTF. For the CDR3, the DNA is TGTGCCAGCAACCAACAGGGACTCGCTGGGGCCAACGTCCTGACTTTC. This chain joins TRBV28 and TRBJ2-6; TRBD1 or TRBD2 may be the D gene (6 bases each). From germline, CDR1 is MDHEN and CDR2 SYDVKM. The CDR3 is 16 residues long. V lost 7 bases and J 2 bases, leaving 15 bases between the germline ends.

The chain carries TRBV4-2 and TRBJ1-2; D is undetermined. The CDR3 runs 16 residues. Trimming stripped 0 bases from V and 0 bases from J, with 11 bases between. From germline, CDR1 is LGHNA and CDR2 YNFKEQ. The CDR3 DNA sequence: TGTGCCAGCAGCCAAGATTATGGAGACTCTAACTATGGCTACACCTTC. Its translation: CASSQDYGDSNYGYTF.

V usage is TRBV5-4 and J usage is TRBJ2-7; 8 bases line up with TRBD1. The V and J ends lost 4 bases and 5 bases, in that order; junction bases with no gene match: 8. Germline V gene lookup returns CDR1 SGHNT and CDR2 YYREEE (reference sequence). This CDR3 is 14 amino acids long. The CDR3 here is CASSDGQGADEQYF. The CDR3 bases are TGTGCCAGCAGCGATGGACAGGGAGCGGACGAGCAGTACTTC.

This clone was observed a single time. This chain connects TRBV5-1 to TRBJ2-7; TRBD2 agrees at 11 bases. The CDR3 totals 14 residues. The germline CDR1 and CDR2 sequences are SGHRS and YFSETQ. With 5 bases clipped from V and 6 bases from J, the junction kept 7 bases outside the gene matches. The CDR3 sequence is CASRSGTSGAEQYF. DNA of the CDR3: TGCGCCAGCAGATCCGGGACTAGCGGAGCCGAGCAGTACTTC.

The rearrangement uses TRBV27 and TRBJ2-7; 9 nucleotides line up with TRBD1. The CDR3 covers 14 residues. Looked up from germline, CDR1 is MNHEY and CDR2 is SMNVEV (reference sequence). With 6 bases clipped from V and 6 bases from J, the junction kept 9 bases outside the gene matches. The CDR3 sequence: CASRTGTGPLEQYF. CDR3 nucleotide sequence: TGTGCCAGCAGAACCGGGACAGGGCCCCTCGAGCAGTACTTC.

This clone came up many times. The chain couples TRBV7-8 to TRBJ2-2, with 10 bases matching TRBD2. Germline V CDR1 and CDR2: SGHVS, FQNEAQ. The V gene end was trimmed by 5 bases and the J gene end by 7 bases; junction bases not matched to a gene: 13. The length of the CDR3 is 17 residues. CDR3 in DNA: TGTGCCAGCAGCCTGGCGCTAGCGGGAGACTCTCGCGGGGAGCTGTTTTTT. This encodes CASSLALAGDSRGELFF.

This chain joins TRBV7-2 and TRBJ1-1; D gene unclear. Deletions cut 5 bases from V and 4 bases from J, with 11 bases between. The germline gives CDR1 SGHTA, CDR2 FQGNSA. This CDR3 contains 13 residues. The chain's CDR3 is CASSPSGITEAFF. In DNA, the CDR3 is TGTGCCAGCAGCCCCAGCGGAATCACTGAAGCTTTCTTT.

This clone was counted many times. In DNA form, the CDR3 reads TGTGCCAGCAGCTTCGACAGAACGAACACTGAAGCTTTCTTT. This gives the protein CASSFDRTNTEAFF. The chain joins TRBV27 to TRBJ1-1, with D possibly matching TRBD1 (5 bases). Germline-derived CDR1 and CDR2 are MNHEY and SMNVEV (reference sequence). V lost 6 bases and J 1 base, leaving 12 bases between the germline ends. This CDR3 comprises 14 residues.

This clone has a handful of counts. The chain employs TRBV19 and TRBJ1-1; a possible D gene is TRBD1 (5 bases). This CDR3 is 15 amino acids long. V lost 4 bases to trimming and J lost 7 bases, with 19 bases between them. CDR1 is LNHDA, CDR2 SQIVND, per germline (reference sequence). This CDR3 reads CASSSSWGDGGEAFF. CDR3 nucleotide sequence: TGTGCCAGTAGTAGTTCCTGGGGGGATGGCGGTGAAGCTTTCTTT.

The chain employs TRBV30 and TRBJ1-6; D gene ambiguous. Trimming left V 4 bases short and J 7 bases short, with 5 bases between. CDR1 and CDR2 (germline): GTSNPN, SVGIG (reference sequence). The CDR3 runs to 11 residues. The CDR3 DNA reads TGTGCCTGGACAGAGAATTCACCCCTCCACTTT. It encodes CAWTENSPLHF.

The genes are TRBV4-3 and TRBJ2-3; no firm D call. Trimming left V 3 bases short and J 5 bases short, with 9 bases between. The CDR3 sequence is 13 residues long. The germline V gene has CDR1 LGHNA and CDR2 YSLEER. The CDR3, as DNA: TGCGCCAGCAGCCATGATTGGGGAGATACGCAGTATTTT. Its translation is CASSHDWGDTQYF.

V gene TRBV7-3 combines with J gene TRBJ1-1; no clear D. Germline V gene lookup returns CDR1 SGHTA and CDR2 FQGTGA. The CDR3 is 14 amino acids. The V gene lost 5 bases and the J gene lost 6 bases, with 16 bases spanning the gap. The CDR3 loop is CASSEEGRVSEAFF. The CDR3 DNA reads as TGTGCCAGCAGCGAAGAAGGACGTGTCTCTGAAGCTTTCTTT.

The V and J genes are TRBV11-2 and TRBJ2-7, with 12 positions matching TRBD1. The CDR3 totals 15 residues. Germline loops: CDR1 SGHAT, CDR2 FQNNGV. Trimming removed 7 bases from V and 2 bases from J; junction bases left unmatched: 6. The CDR3 protein is CASTVGTGGPYEQYF. The DNA of the CDR3 is TGTGCCAGCACGGTCGGGACAGGGGGCCCCTACGAGCAGTACTTC.

V usage is TRBV6-5 and J usage is TRBJ2-4, with D perhaps assigned TRBD1 or TRBD2 (7 bases each). The V gene's germline CDR1 is MNHEY and CDR2 SVGAGI. Trimming took off 5 bases at V and 11 bases at J, with 13 bases between the two ends. The CDR3 loop spans 12 amino acids. CDR3 amino acids: CASSKQGGVQYF. The CDR3 DNA is TGTGCCAGCAGTAAGCAGGGGGGGGTTCAGTACTTC.

In regard to this clone: A read error is likely here: a far larger clone is one base away. Other nucleotide sequences in the sample specify the same CDR3. The chain is built from TRBV28 and TRBJ1-1; unclear D gene. The CDR3 contains 14 residues. Germline CDR1 is MDHEN and CDR2 is SYDVKM. The chain's CDR3 is CASSPPKMNTEAFF. CDR3 nucleotide sequence: TGTGCCAGCAGCCCCCCCAAGATGAACACCGAAGCTTTCTTT.

This chain uses TRBV7-2 with TRBJ2-7; D remains unclear. Germline CDR1 reads SGHTA; CDR2 reads FQGNSA. The CDR3 contains 14 residues. V lost 0 bases and J 0 bases, leaving 6 bases between the germline ends. The chain's CDR3 is CASSLASGSYEQYF. DNA for the CDR3: TGTGCCAGCAGCTTAGCGAGTGGCTCCTACGAGCAGTACTTC.

The chain links TRBV10-3 to TRBJ2-3; D might be TRBD1 (6 bases). Between the trimmed V and J ends, which lost 0 bases and 2 bases, there was a span of 9 bases. The germline gives CDR1 ENHRY, CDR2 SYGVKD. The CDR3 runs 15 residues. The CDR3 region has the DNA TGTGCCATCAGTGAGTCGTCAGGGGCCACAGATACGCAGTATTTT. Protein: CAISESSGATDTQYF.

Points on this clone: Other DNA variants within this sample encode the same CDR3. The chain combines TRBV27 with TRBJ2-7, with 12 bases that match TRBD1. V lost 6 bases, J lost 4 bases, and 4 bases stayed unmatched. Germline CDR1 is MNHEY and CDR2 is SMNVEV (reference sequence). The CDR3 contains 14 residues. The CDR3 region is CASSLGQGAYEQYF. DNA of the CDR3: TGTGCCAGCAGCCTGGGACAGGGGGCTTACGAGCAGTACTTC.

CDR3 DNA: TGTGCCATCAGGACAGGGCCAGGTAATACGCAGTATTTT. Protein product: CAIRTGPGNTQYF. The rearrangement uses TRBV10-3 and TRBJ2-3; 7 bases line up with TRBD1. Germline V gene data show CDR1 as ENHRY and CDR2 as SYGVKD. The CDR3 has 13 amino acids. V lost 6 bases, J lost 7 bases, and 7 bases stayed unmatched.

V and J are TRBV7-8 and TRBJ2-5; a weak D match, TRBD1 (6 bases). Between the trimmed V and J ends, which lost 1 base and 1 base, there was a span of 7 bases. In germline, CDR1 is SGHVS, CDR2 FQNEAQ. The CDR3 covers 14 residues. The DNA for the CDR3 is TGTGCCAGCAGCTTAGGCAGGGGCCAAGAGACCCAGTACTTC. Encoded protein: CASSLGRGQETQYF.

The V and J genes are TRBV28 and TRBJ2-7, with TRBD2 matching over 9 bases. This CDR3 comprises 14 residues. The trim removed 6 bases at V and 3 bases at J, leaving 6 bases unmatched. Looked up from germline, CDR1 is MDHEN and CDR2 is SYDVKM. The CDR3 is CASRTSGRNYEQYF. In DNA, the CDR3 is TGTGCCAGCAGGACTAGCGGAAGAAACTACGAGCAGTACTTC.